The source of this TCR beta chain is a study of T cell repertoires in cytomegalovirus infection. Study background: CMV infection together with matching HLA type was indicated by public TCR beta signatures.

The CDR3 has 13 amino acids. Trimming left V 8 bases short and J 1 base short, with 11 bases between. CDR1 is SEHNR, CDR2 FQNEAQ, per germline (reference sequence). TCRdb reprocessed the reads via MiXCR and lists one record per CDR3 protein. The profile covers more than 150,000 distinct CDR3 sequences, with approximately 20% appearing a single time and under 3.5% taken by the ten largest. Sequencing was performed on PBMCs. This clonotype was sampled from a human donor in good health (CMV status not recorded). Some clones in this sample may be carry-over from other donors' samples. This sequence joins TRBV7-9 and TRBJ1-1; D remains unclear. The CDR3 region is CASGSLWNTEAFF. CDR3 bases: TGTGCCAGCGGCAGCCTCTGGAACACTGAAGCTTTCTTT. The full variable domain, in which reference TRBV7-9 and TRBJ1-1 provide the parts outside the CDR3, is DTGVSQNPRHKITKRGQNVTFRCDPISEHNRLYWYRQTLGQGPEFLTYFQNEAQLEKSRLLSDRFSAERPKGSFSTLEIQRTEQGDSAMYLCASGSLWNTEAFFGQGTRLTVV.